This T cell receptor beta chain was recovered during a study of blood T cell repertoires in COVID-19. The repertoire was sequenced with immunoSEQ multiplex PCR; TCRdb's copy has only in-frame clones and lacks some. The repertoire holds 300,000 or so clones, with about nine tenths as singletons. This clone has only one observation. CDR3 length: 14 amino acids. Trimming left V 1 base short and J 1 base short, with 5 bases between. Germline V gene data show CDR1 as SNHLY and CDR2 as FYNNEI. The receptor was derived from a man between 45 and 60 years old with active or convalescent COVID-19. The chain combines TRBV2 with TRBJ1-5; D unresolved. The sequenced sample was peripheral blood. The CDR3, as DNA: TGTGCCAGCAGTGAAGGCCTAAGCAATCAGCCCCAGCATTTT. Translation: CASSEGLSNQPQHF.